The 24 T cell receptor beta chains reported below all come from one sample, sequenced in a study of human T cells and chemical hapten exposure. The sample's time point: patch test 3, about 24 weeks after DPC sensitization. Documented treatment: therapeutic diphenylcyclopropenone sensitization with weekly scalp DPC. Someone pulled total RNA out of unfractionated whole blood. Using its own MiXCR run on the RACE reads, TCRdb lists one record per CDR3 protein. The sample includes some 39,000 distinct CDR3 sequences, over 7.5% of them seen just once. The sample here was whole blood, taken in connection with sensitization to the hapten diphenylcyclopropenone (DPC). Receptors were obtained from a man in his forties or fifties with alopecia areata. Some clones in this sample may be carry-over from other donors' samples.

This clonotype was seen a handful of times. The chain joins TRBV6-8 to TRBJ2-1; the D call may be TRBD1 or TRBD2 (5 bases each). Germline lookup yields CDR1 MNHGY and CDR2 SAAAGT. V lost 4 bases, J lost 9 bases, and 7 bases lay in between. The CDR3 spans 11 residues. Written as DNA, the CDR3 is TGTGCCAGCAGTTGGGACGGTGAGCAGTTCTTC. The encoded protein is CASSWDGEQFF.

This clonotype has ten or more counts. This sequence joins TRBV7-9 and TRBJ2-3; either TRBD1 or TRBD2 may supply D (5 bases each). The V gene's germline CDR1 is SEHNR and CDR2 FQNEAQ (reference sequence). V lost 0 bases, J lost 2 bases, and 12 bases lay in between. The CDR3 extends over 16 amino acids. CDR3 in DNA: TGTGCCAGCAGCTTAGCGAGGGGCGGACACACAGATACGCAGTATTTT. This codes for CASSLARGGHTDTQYF.

The gene calls are TRBV6-5 and TRBJ1-2; D perhaps matches TRBD1 (6 bases). CDR1 is MNHEY, CDR2 SVGAGI, per germline. The CDR3 loop spans 14 amino acids. V lost 6 bases, J lost 7 bases, and 18 bases lay in between. This chain's CDR3 is CASRQNPGVTGYTF. CDR3 in DNA: TGTGCCAGCAGGCAAAATCCAGGGGTAACTGGCTACACCTTC.

The rearrangement uses TRBV7-9 and TRBJ2-1, with 11 nucleotides matching TRBD2. This CDR3 has 15 amino acids. V was pared by 1 base and J by 7 bases, with 3 bases of the junction left unmatched. Per the germline V gene, CDR1 is SEHNR and CDR2 is FQNEAQ (reference sequence). The DNA of the CDR3 is TGTGCCAGCAGCTTAGTGTCTAGCGGGAGGAATGAGCAGTTCTTC. Amino acids: CASSLVSSGRNEQFF. Full variable domain (rest looked up from reference TRBV7-9 and TRBJ2-1): DTGVSQNPRHKITKRGQNVTFRCDPISEHNRLYWYRQTLGQGPEFLTYFQNEAQLEKSRLLSDRFSAERPKGSFSTLEIQRTEQGDSAMYLCASSLVSSGRNEQFFGPGTRLTVL.

The table lists this clonotype with many counts. The genes are TRBV6-8 and TRBJ2-7; 14 positions match TRBD2. V lost 4 bases to trimming and J lost 0 bases; unmatched junction nucleotides: 11. The length of the CDR3 is 19 residues. Germline V gives CDR1 MNHGY, CDR2 SAAAGT. The CDR3 spells CASSCEPGLAGENSYEQYF. The CDR3 nucleotides are TGTGCCAGCAGTTGCGAACCGGGACTAGCGGGAGAGAACTCCTACGAGCAGTACTTC.

Ten or more counts support this clonotype. The rearrangement joins TRBV18 to TRBJ2-3; 7 bases align to TRBD1. V lost 4 bases to trimming and J lost 4 bases; unmatched junction nucleotides: 5. CDR3 length: 14 residues. In germline, CDR1 is KGHSH, CDR2 LQKENI. The CDR3 loop reads CASSLQGTPDTQYF. CDR3 in DNA: TGTGCCAGCTCACTACAGGGGACCCCAGATACGCAGTATTTT.

This rearrangement joins TRBV11-1 to TRBJ2-1; 11 bases match TRBD1. CDR1 is SGHAT, CDR2 FQDESV, per germline (reference sequence). V lost 7 bases to trimming and J lost 7 bases; unmatched junction nucleotides: 6. CDR3 size: 14 residues. The CDR3 protein is CASTPGQGVNEQFF. The CDR3, as DNA: TGTGCCAGCACCCCGGGACAGGGGGTTAATGAGCAGTTCTTC.

In regard to this clonotype: A much larger clone is a single base away; this may be a read error. The chain employs TRBV5-1 and TRBJ2-7, with D possibly being TRBD2 (5 bases). The CDR3 contains 13 residues. Deletions cut 3 bases from V and 3 bases from J, with 10 bases between. Per the germline V gene, CDR1 is SGHRS and CDR2 is YFSETQ. CDR3 sequence (DNA): TGCGCCAGCAGCTCACTAGTGGACTACGAGCAGTACTTC. Translated: CASSSLVDYEQYF.

This clonotype has just a few counts. This chain joins TRBV29-1 and TRBJ2-5; possible D gene TRBD1, 5 bases. CDR1 and CDR2 from the germline V gene are SQVTM and ANQGSEA. The CDR3 runs to 12 residues. Trimming removed 1 base from V and 3 bases from J, with 6 bases in between. The CDR3 spells CSVEVGEETQYF. For the CDR3, the DNA is TGCAGCGTTGAAGTAGGGGAAGAGACCCAGTACTTC.

This chain connects TRBV12-3 or TRBV12-4 to TRBJ2-1; D is perhaps TRBD1 or TRBD2 (5 bases each). The CDR3 has 14 residues. With 6 bases removed from V and 4 bases from J, the gap between germline ends came to 13 bases. The CDR3 nucleotides read TGTGCCAGCAGCCACGGGACCCAATACAATGAGCAGTTCTTC. It yields the protein CASSHGTQYNEQFF.

This clonotype was detected only a few times. The genes are TRBV4-3 and TRBJ1-1; 8 positions agree with TRBD1. The germline CDR1 and CDR2 sequences are LGHNA and YSLEER. The CDR3 is 14 amino acids. V shed 1 base and J 3 bases; nucleotides not matched to a gene: 1. Here the CDR3 DNA reads TGCGCCAGCAGCCAAGCAGGGGGCCACACTGAAGCTTTCTTT. Amino acid sequence: CASSQAGGHTEAFF.

This clonotype has more than one count but fewer than ten. V is TRBV6-5 and J is TRBJ2-1, with TRBD2 identical over 7 bases. The CDR3 length is 15 residues. Trimming at V came to 0 bases and at J to 6 bases, leaving 5 bases not matched to a gene. The V gene's germline CDR1 is MNHEY and CDR2 SVGAGI. In DNA form, the CDR3 reads TGTGCCAGCAGTTACTCGGCGGGAGCCGGCAATGAGCAGTTCTTC. Translated, it gives CASSYSAGAGNEQFF.

The chain has TRBV18 and TRBJ2-5, with no clear D. Germline V gene data show CDR1 as KGHSH and CDR2 as LQKENI. Trimming removed 2 bases from V and 0 bases from J, with 4 bases in between. This CDR3 contains 13 residues. The CDR3 sequence is CASSPTYQETQYF. DNA of the CDR3: TGTGCCAGCTCACCAACGTACCAAGAGACCCAGTACTTC. Full variable domain (missing parts from reference TRBV18 and TRBJ2-5): NAGVMQNPRHLVRRRGQEARLRCSPMKGHSHVYWYRQLPEEGLKFMVYLQKENIIDESGMPKERFSAEFPKEGPSILRIQQVVRGDSAAYFCASSPTYQETQYFGPGTRLLVL.

CDR3 sequence: CASSHPVRGGNEQFF. The CDR3 coding sequence is TGTGCCAGCAGCCATCCCGTACGGGGGGGCAATGAGCAGTTCTTC. The chain combines TRBV11-3 with TRBJ2-1, with 8 bases aligning to TRBD2. After removal of 5 bases from V and 6 bases from J, the junction contained 9 bases not matched to a gene. From germline, CDR1 is SGHNT and CDR2 YENEEA. CDR3 length: 15 amino acids.

This clonotype showed up many times. This rearrangement joins TRBV9 to TRBJ2-2; 13 bases are a match to TRBD2. The CDR3 contains 24 residues. Trimming removed 3 bases from V and 6 bases from J; junction bases left unmatched: 29. The germline gives CDR1 SGDLS, CDR2 YYNGEE. The CDR3 loop is CASSAPGTADPGLAGYRVSGELFF. The CDR3 DNA sequence: TGTGCCAGCAGCGCTCCCGGGACTGCGGATCCGGGACTAGCGGGGTATAGGGTATCCGGGGAGCTGTTTTTT.

The CDR3 region is CASSERESTDTQYF. CDR3 bases: TGTGCCAGCAGCGAGCGGGAGAGCACAGATACGCAGTATTTT. The chain combines TRBV6-4 with TRBJ2-3; TRBD2 matches 8 bases. V trimming: 6 bases; J trimming: 0 bases; junction bases outside the gene matches: 2. The germline V gene encodes CDR1 MRHNA and CDR2 SNTAGT. The CDR3 extends over 14 amino acids.

V usage is TRBV9 and J usage is TRBJ2-3, with unresolved D. This CDR3 comprises 12 residues. Trimming shortened V by 4 bases and J by 2 bases, and 5 bases separated the two germline ends. In germline, CDR1 is SGDLS, CDR2 YYNGEE. CDR3 coding DNA: TGTGCCAGCAGCCCAGTCACAGATACGCAGTATTTT. Translated, it gives CASSPVTDTQYF.

This clonotype was recorded at least ten times. The chain combines TRBV7-9 with TRBJ2-1, with TRBD2 matching 12 bases. The germline CDR1 and CDR2 sequences are SEHNR and FQNEAQ (reference sequence). Trimming removed 5 bases from V and 4 bases from J; junction bases left unmatched: 3. This CDR3 contains 15 residues. The CDR3, as DNA: TGTGCCAGCAGCCTTGGGACTAGCGGGTACAATGAGCAGTTCTTC. Residues: CASSLGTSGYNEQFF. Drawing the rest from reference TRBV7-9 and TRBJ2-1, the complete variable domain is DTGVSQNPRHKITKRGQNVTFRCDPISEHNRLYWYRQTLGQGPEFLTYFQNEAQLEKSRLLSDRFSAERPKGSFSTLEIQRTEQGDSAMYLCASSLGTSGYNEQFFGPGTRLTVL.

This clonotype was observed at least ten times. The V and J genes are TRBV10-3 and TRBJ2-5; tentatively, D is TRBD1 or TRBD2 (6 bases each). This CDR3 has 16 amino acids. V shed 0 bases and J shed 2 bases, with 13 bases lying between them. Germline values: CDR1 ENHRY, CDR2 SYGVKD. CDR3 sequence (DNA): TGTGCCATCAGTGAGTCGGGGGGCCCGTATCAAGAGACCCAGTACTTC. Amino acids: CAISESGGPYQETQYF.

Notes on this clonotype: This may be a read error: a much more frequent sequence differs by one nucleotide. The gene calls are TRBV20-1 and TRBJ1-1, with 7 bases that match TRBD1. The CDR3 spans 15 residues. CDR1 DFQATT and CDR2 SNEGSKA come from the germline V gene (reference sequence). This chain's CDR3 is CSARDLGTANTETFF. CDR3 bases: TGCAGTGCTAGAGATCTGGGGACAGCGAACACTGAAACTTTCTTT.

This clonotype has more than one count but fewer than ten. The genes are TRBV29-1 and TRBJ2-3, with 7 bases lining up with TRBD1. This CDR3 is 15 amino acids long. CDR1 and CDR2 (germline): SQVTM, ANQGSEA. Trimming cost V 6 bases and J 4 bases; bases outside gene matches: 13. In DNA form, the CDR3 reads TGCAGCGTCAAGGGGATGACAGGGAGCGCAGATACGCAGTATTTT. It encodes CSVKGMTGSADTQYF.

This clonotype was recorded many times. The gene calls are TRBV29-1 and TRBJ2-5, with D maybe TRBD2 (6 bases). This CDR3 contains 12 residues. Trimming took 7 bases from V and 2 from J, leaving 11 bases between them. CDR1 is SQVTM, CDR2 ANQGSEA, per germline. CDR3 in amino acids: CSAGGEQETQYF. As DNA, the CDR3 is TGCAGCGCCGGAGGGGAACAAGAGACCCAGTACTTC.

This clonotype was counted many times. The rearrangement uses TRBV7-8 and TRBJ2-7; D gene uncertain. Trimming cost V 3 bases and J 1 base, with 13 bases left between them. The CDR3 totals 15 residues. CDR1 is SGHVS, CDR2 FQNEAQ, per germline. Here the CDR3 reads CASSLSNSGSYEQYF. CDR3 sequence (DNA): TGTGCCAGCAGCTTGTCCAACTCAGGATCCTACGAGCAGTACTTC.

This chain connects TRBV28 to TRBJ2-7, with D possibly matching TRBD2 (5 bases). V dropped 8 bases and J dropped 3 bases, with 14 bases sitting between them. Germline CDR1 MDHEN, CDR2 SYDVKM. The CDR3 loop spans 13 amino acids. CDR3 nucleotides: TGTGCCAGCGGGAGCGGAACGAACTACGAGCAGTACTTC. Protein sequence: CASGSGTNYEQYF. Full variable domain (rest looked up from reference TRBV28 and TRBJ2-7): DVKVTQSSRYLVKRTGEKVFLECVQDMDHENMFWYRQDPGLGLRLIYFSYDVKMKEKGDIPEGYSVSREKKERFSLILESASTNQTSMYLCASGSGTNYEQYFGPGTRLTVT.